The rows below give T cell receptor beta chains drawn from one sample of a study of cytomegalovirus exposure and HLA in healthy donors. The repertoire was sequenced with immunoSEQ multiplex PCR; TCRdb's copy has only in-frame clones and lacks some. The repertoire holds about 43,000 clones, with around 62% as singletons. The sequenced sample was PBMCs. The receptors were gathered from a human donor in good health. The CDR3 runs from the conserved cysteine through the conserved F or W. D genes are given only for firm matches. The listing skips clone size in some rows; elsewhere it reads once, few, many or a size class.

TGTGCCAGCAGCCACAGAGATGAGCAGTTCTTC,CASSHRDEQFF,NA,NA,TRBV7-6,TRBJ2-1
TGTGCCTGGAGGAAAAAACAGGGGGCAGCCACTGAAGCTTTCTTT,CAWRKKQGAATEAFF,NA,TRBD1,TRBV30,TRBJ1-1
TGCGCCAGCAGTCAACGGGGGGCTGATCAGCCCCAGCATTTT,CASSQRGADQPQHF,NA,NA,TRBV23-1,TRBJ1-5
TGTGCCAGCAGGAGACAGGGGGGCATCTACGAGCAGTACTTC,CASRRQGGIYEQYF,NA,TRBD1,TRBV27,TRBJ2-7
TGTGCCTGGGGGGGCACCCTTGCATCACCCCTCCACTTT,CAWGGTLASPLHF,few,NA,TRBV30,TRBJ1-6
TGTGCCAGCAGTCCTAACACTGAAGCTTTCTTT,CASSPNTEAFF,NA,NA,TRBV6-6,TRBJ1-1
TGTGCAAGTCTCCTCATCCAGGGGCGGTGGGAAAAACTGTTTTTT,CASLLIQGRWEKLFF,NA,NA,TRBV12-2,TRBJ1-4
TGTGCCAGCAGTCGGGACAGAGTTTTGGAAGAGCAGTACTTC,CASSRDRVLEEQYF,NA,TRBD1,TRBV25-1,TRBJ2-5
TGTGCCAGCAGCTTAGATCGGGACTCAGGAACTAGCACAGATACGCAGTATTTT,CASSLDRDSGTSTDTQYF,NA,NA,TRBV11-2,TRBJ2-3
TGTGCCAGCTCACCACGGGCAGGGGGCGATTCACCCCTCCACTTT,CASSPRAGGDSPLHF,NA,TRBD1,TRBV18,TRBJ1-6
TGTGCCAGCAGTGAGGGACAGGGGTTGGGGAACACTGAAGCTTTCTTT,CASSEGQGLGNTEAFF,NA,TRBD1,TRBV2,TRBJ1-1
TGTGCCAGCAGCTTGGACTCAGGGAGGAGAAACGAAAAACTGTTTTTT,CASSLDSGRRNEKLFF,few,NA,TRBV5-4,TRBJ1-4
TGTGCCAGCAGCCTAAATGGGGCAGGGAATTCACCCCTCCACTTT,CASSLNGAGNSPLHF,NA,NA,TRBV6-5,TRBJ1-6
TGTGCCAGCAGCTTAGTTCAGCACAGTCCCTATGGCTACACCTTC,CASSLVQHSPYGYTF,NA,NA,TRBV7-2,TRBJ1-2
TGTGCCAGCAGTTACGGGACAGGGAATAATTCACCCCTCCACTTT,CASSYGTGNNSPLHF,NA,TRBD1,TRBV6-5,TRBJ1-6
TGCGCCAGCAGCCAATCTGGACAGGGGATCGGGGAGCTGTTTTTT,CASSQSGQGIGELFF,NA,TRBD1,TRBV4-3,TRBJ2-2
TGTGCCAGCAGTTTTCGCCGAGAGATCTACGAGCAGTACTTC,CASSFRREIYEQYF,NA,NA,TRBV27,TRBJ2-7
TGTGCCAGCTCCCAGGACAGACAGTCCTACGAGCAGTACTTC,CASSQDRQSYEQYF,NA,NA,TRBV18,TRBJ2-7
TGTGCCTGGGCAACAGGGACCTTTAATCAGCCCCAGCATTTT,CAWATGTFNQPQHF,NA,NA,TRBV30,TRBJ1-5
TGTGCTAGTGGTAGGGGACTGTTCACTGAAGCTTTCTTT,CASGRGLFTEAFF,NA,NA,TRBV12-5,TRBJ1-1
TGTGCCAGCAGCTTGACTAGCGCCCCAGATACGCAGTATTTT,CASSLTSAPDTQYF,NA,TRBD2,TRBV7-2,TRBJ2-3
TGCGCCAGCAGCCTGGGACTAGCGGGGGCTGTAGATACGCAGTATTTT,CASSLGLAGAVDTQYF,NA,TRBD2,TRBV5-1,TRBJ2-3
TGTGCCAGCAGCATGAGTGCGACAGCTAACTATGGCTACACCTTC,CASSMSATANYGYTF,NA,NA,TRBV6-1,TRBJ1-2
TGCGCCAGCAGTGTGGGGCGGATTAATTCACCCCTCCACTTT,CASSVGRINSPLHF,NA,NA,TRBV5-1,TRBJ1-6
TGTGCCAGCAGTGCAACAGGGATGGCTATCGACGAGCAGTACTTC,CASSATGMAIDEQYF,NA,NA,TRBV6-1,TRBJ2-7
TGTGCCAGCAGTGAAAATCCCTCATCGGGGGATCTAGCCAAAAACATTCAGTACTTC,CASSENPSSGDLAKNIQYF,NA,NA,TRBV2,TRBJ2-4
TGTGCCAGCAGCCAAGCGGGGGGTGTCGGTAGGGATACGCAGTATTTT,CASSQAGGVGRDTQYF,NA,TRBD2,TRBV4-2,TRBJ2-3
TGTGCCAGCAGCGGTCCGAGGACAGACTATAATTCACCCCTCCACTTT,CASSGPRTDYNSPLHF,NA,NA,TRBV7-2,TRBJ1-6
TGTGCCAGCAAGGGCGGCGGGAGCTCCTATAATTCACCCCTCCACTTT,CASKGGGSSYNSPLHF,NA,NA,TRBV2,TRBJ1-6